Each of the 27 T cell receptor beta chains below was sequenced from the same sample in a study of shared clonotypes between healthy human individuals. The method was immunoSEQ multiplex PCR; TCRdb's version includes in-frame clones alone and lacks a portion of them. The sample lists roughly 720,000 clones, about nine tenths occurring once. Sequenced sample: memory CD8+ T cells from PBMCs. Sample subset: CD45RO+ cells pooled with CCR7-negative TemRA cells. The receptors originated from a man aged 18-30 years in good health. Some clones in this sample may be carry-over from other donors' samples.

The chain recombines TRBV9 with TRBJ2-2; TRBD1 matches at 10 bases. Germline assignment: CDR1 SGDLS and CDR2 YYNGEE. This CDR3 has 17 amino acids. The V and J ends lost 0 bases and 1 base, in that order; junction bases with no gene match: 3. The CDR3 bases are TGTGCCAGCAGCGTAGACAGGACAGGGGGGAACACCGGGGAGCTGTTTTTT. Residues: CASSVDRTGGNTGELFF.

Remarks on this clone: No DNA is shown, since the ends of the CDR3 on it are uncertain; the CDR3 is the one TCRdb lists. This chain's CDR3 is CASSFLWTLATNEKLFF. The J gene is TRBJ1-4, the V gene TRBV7-8; no DNA check was done on the table's D call, TRBD1. The CDR3 is 17 amino acids long, termini counted. Germline CDR1 SGHVS, CDR2 FQNEAQ.

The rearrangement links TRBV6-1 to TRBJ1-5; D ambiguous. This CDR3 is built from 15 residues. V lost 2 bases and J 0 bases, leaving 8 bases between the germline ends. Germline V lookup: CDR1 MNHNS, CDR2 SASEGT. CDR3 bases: TGTGCCAGCAGTGAAAGGGCAGCTAGCAATCAGCCCCAGCATTTT. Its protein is CASSERAASNQPQHF.

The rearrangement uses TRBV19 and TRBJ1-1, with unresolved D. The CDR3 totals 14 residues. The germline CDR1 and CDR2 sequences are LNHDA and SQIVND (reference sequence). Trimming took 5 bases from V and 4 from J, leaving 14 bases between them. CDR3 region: CASSDNWGGTEAFF. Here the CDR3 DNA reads TGTGCCAGTAGTGACAACTGGGGAGGCACTGAAGCTTTCTTT.

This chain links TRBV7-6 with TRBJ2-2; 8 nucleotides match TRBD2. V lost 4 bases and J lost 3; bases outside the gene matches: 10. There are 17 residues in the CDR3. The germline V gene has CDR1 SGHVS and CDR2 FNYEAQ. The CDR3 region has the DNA TGTGCCAGCAGCTCATCATCGGGAGGGTGGGACACCGGGGAGCTGTTTTTT. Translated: CASSSSSGGWDTGELFF.

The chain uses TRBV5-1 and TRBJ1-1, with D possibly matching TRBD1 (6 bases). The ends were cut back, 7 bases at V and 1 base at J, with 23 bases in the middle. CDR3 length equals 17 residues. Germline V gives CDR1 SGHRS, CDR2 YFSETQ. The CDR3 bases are TGCGCCAGCGGCGGGGTCGGGGGCCGACCTGGGAACACTGAAGCTTTCTTT. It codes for CASGGVGGRPGNTEAFF. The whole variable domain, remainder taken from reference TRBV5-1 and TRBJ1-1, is KAGVTQTPRYLIKTRGQQVTLSCSPISGHRSVSWYQQTPGQGLQFLFEYFSETQRNKGNFPGRFSGRQFSNSRSEMNVSTLELGDSALYLCASGGVGGRPGNTEAFFGQGTRLTVV.

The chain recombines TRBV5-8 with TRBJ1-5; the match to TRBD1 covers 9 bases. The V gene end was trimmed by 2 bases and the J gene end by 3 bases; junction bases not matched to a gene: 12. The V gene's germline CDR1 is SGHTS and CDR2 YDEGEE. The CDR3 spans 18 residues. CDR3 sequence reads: CASSFGQGNFPFNQPQHF. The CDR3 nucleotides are TGTGCCAGCAGCTTCGGACAGGGGAATTTTCCGTTCAATCAGCCCCAGCATTTT.

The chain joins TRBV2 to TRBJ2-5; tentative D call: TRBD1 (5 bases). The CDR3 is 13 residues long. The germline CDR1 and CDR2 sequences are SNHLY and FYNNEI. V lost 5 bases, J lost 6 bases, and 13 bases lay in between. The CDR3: CASSNRTSKTQYF. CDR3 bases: TGTGCCAGCAGTAACAGGACCTCAAAGACCCAGTACTTC.

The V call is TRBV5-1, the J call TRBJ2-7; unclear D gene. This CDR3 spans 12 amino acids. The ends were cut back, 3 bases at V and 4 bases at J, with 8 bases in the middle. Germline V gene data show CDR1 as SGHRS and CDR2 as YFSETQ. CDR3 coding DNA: TGCGCCAGCAGCTCGGAAATTTACGAGCAGTACTTC. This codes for CASSSEIYEQYF.

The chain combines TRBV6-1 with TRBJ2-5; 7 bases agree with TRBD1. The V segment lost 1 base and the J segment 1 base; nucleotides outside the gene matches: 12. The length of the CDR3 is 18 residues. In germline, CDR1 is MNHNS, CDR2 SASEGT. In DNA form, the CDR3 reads TGTGCCAGCAGTGAAGAACATTGGTTGAGGGGGCCCCAAGAGACCCAGTACTTC. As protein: CASSEEHWLRGPQETQYF.

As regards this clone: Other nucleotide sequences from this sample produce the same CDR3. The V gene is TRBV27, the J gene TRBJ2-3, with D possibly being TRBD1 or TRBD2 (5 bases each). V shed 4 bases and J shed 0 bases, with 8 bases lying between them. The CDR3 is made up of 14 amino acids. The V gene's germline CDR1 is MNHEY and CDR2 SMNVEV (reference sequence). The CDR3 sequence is CASSSWDSTDTQYF. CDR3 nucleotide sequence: TGTGCCAGCAGTTCCTGGGACAGCACAGATACGCAGTATTTT.

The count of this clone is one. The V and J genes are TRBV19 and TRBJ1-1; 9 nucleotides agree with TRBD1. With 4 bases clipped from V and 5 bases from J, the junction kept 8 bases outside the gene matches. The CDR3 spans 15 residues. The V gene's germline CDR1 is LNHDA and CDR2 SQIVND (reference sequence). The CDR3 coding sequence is TGTGCCAGTAGTAGGATCCGGGACAGGGTTACTGAAGCTTTCTTT. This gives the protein CASSRIRDRVTEAFF. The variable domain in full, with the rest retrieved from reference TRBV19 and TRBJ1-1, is DGGITQSPKYLFRKEGQNVTLSCEQNLNHDAMYWYRQDPGQGLRLIYYSQIVNDFQKGDIAEGYSVSREKKESFPLTVTSAQKNPTAFYLCASSRIRDRVTEAFFGQGTRLTVV.

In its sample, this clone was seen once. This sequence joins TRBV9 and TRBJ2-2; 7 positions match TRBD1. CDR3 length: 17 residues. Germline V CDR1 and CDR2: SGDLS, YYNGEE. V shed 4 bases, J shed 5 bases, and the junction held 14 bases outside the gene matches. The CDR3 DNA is TGTGCCAGCAGCCTCCCCCGGAGACAGGGTCAAACCGGGGAGCTGTTTTTT. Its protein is CASSLPRRQGQTGELFF.

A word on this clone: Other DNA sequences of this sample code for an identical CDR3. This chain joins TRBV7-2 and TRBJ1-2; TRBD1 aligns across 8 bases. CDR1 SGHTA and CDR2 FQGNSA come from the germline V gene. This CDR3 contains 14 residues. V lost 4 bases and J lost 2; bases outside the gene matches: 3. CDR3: CASSSRTGNYGYTF. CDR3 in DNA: TGTGCCAGCAGCTCCAGGACAGGGAACTATGGCTACACCTTC.

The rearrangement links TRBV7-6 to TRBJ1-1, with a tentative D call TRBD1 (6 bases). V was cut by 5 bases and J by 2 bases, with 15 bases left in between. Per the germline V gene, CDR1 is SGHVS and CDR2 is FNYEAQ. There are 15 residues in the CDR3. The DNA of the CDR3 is TGTGCCAGCAGCCAGGGGCAGAACCAAAACACTGAAGCTTTCTTT. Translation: CASSQGQNQNTEAFF.

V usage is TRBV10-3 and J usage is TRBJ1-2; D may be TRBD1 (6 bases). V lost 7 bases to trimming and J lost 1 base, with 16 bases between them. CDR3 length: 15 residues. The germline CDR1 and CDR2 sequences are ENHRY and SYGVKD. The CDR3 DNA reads TGTGCCATCACACCCGGGGGCGCGAGTAACTATGGCTACACCTTC. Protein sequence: CAITPGGASNYGYTF.

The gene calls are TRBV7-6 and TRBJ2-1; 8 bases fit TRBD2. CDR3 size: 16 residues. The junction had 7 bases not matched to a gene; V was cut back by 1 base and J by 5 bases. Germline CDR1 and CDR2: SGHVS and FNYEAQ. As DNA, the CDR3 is TGTGCCAGCAGCTTAGAGGGGACTAGATCGGACAATGAGCAGTTCTTC. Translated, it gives CASSLEGTRSDNEQFF.

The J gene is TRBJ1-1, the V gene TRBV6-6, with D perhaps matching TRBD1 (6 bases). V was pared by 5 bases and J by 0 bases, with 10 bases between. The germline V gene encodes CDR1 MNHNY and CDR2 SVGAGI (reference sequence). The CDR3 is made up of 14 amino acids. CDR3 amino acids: CASSEGGMNTEAFF. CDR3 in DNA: TGTGCCAGCAGTGAGGGGGGGATGAACACTGAAGCTTTCTTT.

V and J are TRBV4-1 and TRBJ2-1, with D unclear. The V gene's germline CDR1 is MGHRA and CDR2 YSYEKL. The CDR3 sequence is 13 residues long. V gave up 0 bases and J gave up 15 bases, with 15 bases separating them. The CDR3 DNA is TGCGCCAGCAGCCAAGATCTAGTAAAGGGAACGTTCTTC. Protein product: CASSQDLVKGTFF.

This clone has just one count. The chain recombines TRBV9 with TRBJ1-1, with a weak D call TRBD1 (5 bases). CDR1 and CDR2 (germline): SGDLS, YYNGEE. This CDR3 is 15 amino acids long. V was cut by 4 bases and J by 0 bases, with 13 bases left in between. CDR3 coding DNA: TGTGCCAGCAGCCCCGGGGGTTCGGTGAACACTGAAGCTTTCTTT. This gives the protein CASSPGGSVNTEAFF.

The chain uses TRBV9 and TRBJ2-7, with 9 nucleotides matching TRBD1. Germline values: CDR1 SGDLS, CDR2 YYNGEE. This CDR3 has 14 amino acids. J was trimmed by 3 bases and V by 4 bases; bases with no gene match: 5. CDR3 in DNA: TGTGCCAGCAGCCCCGGGACAGGGATCTACGAGCAGTACTTC. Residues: CASSPGTGIYEQYF.

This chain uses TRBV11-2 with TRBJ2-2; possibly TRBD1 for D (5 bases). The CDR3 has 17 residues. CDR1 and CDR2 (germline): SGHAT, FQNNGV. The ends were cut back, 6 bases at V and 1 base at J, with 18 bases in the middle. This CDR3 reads CASSPPFWGLNTGELFF. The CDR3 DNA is TGTGCCAGCAGTCCTCCATTTTGGGGCCTGAACACCGGGGAGCTGTTTTTT.

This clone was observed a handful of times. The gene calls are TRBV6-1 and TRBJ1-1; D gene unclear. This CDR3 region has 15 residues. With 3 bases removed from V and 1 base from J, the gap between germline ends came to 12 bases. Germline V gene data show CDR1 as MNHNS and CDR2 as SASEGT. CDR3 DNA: TGTGCCAGCAGTGATTCAGTGGCCGCGAACACTGAAGCTTTCTTT. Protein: CASSDSVAANTEAFF.

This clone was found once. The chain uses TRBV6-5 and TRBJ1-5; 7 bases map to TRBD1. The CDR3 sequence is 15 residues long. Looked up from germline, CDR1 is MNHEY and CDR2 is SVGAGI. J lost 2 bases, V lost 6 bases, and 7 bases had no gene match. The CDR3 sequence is CASRIDRVGNQPQHF. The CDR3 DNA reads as TGTGCCAGCAGGATCGACAGGGTCGGCAATCAGCCCCAGCATTTT.

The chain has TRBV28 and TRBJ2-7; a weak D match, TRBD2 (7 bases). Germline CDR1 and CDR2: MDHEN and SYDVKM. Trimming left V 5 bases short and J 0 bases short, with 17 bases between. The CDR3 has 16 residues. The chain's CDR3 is CASSDLGGPSSYEQYF. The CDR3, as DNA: TGTGCCAGCAGTGACCTGGGGGGGCCTAGCTCCTACGAGCAGTACTTC.

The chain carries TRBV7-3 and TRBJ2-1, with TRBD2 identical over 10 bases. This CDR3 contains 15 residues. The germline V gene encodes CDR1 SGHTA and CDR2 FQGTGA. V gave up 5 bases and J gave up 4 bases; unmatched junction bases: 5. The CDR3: CASSKLAGLYNEQFF. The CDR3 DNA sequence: TGTGCCAGCAGCAAACTAGCGGGACTATACAATGAGCAGTTCTTC.

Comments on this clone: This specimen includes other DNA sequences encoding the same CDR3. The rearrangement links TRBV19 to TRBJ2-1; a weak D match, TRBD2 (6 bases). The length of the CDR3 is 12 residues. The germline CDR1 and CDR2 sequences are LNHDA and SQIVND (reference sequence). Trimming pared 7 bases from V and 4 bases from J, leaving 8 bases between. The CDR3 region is CASIGGYNEQFF. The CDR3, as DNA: TGTGCCAGTATCGGGGGTTACAATGAGCAGTTCTTC.